This TCR beta chain was identified during a study of cytomegalovirus exposure and HLA in healthy donors. In the study overall: The approximately 120 validation repertoires, a later analysis reported, used the same platform as the approximately 730 repertoires from the first cohort. Findings and caveats of the study: The dataset shows that most TCR sequences were rare, while some public TCRs occurred in many donors. A later analysis found first-cohort TCR clusters tended to co-occur in the 130 or so validation repertoires.

The table came from immunoSEQ multiplex PCR; TCRdb's copy has only in-frame clones and leaves some out. The sample comprises some 72,000 clones, 96% of which are singletons, and 1.5% to 2% rests with the top ten. Comment on this clone: No antigen is known for it.

The V segment lost 3 bases and the J segment 1 base; nucleotides outside the gene matches: 4. CDR1 ENHRY and CDR2 SYGVKD come from the germline V gene. There are 15 residues in the CDR3. The TCR comes from a man aged 18 to 29 in good health and CMV-seropositive. Sample: PBMCs. The chain employs TRBV10-3 and TRBJ2-5, with 8 positions matching TRBD1. In DNA form, the CDR3 reads TGTGCCATCAGTGATCGGACAGGGCTCCAAGAGACCCAGTACTTC. It codes for CAISDRTGLQETQYF.